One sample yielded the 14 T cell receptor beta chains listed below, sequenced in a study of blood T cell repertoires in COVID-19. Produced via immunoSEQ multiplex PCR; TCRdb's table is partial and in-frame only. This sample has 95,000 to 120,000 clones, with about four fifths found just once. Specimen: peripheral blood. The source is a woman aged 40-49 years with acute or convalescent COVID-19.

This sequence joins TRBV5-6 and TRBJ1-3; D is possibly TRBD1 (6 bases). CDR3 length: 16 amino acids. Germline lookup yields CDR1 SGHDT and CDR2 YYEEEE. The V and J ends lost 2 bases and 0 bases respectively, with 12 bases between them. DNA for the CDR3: TGTGCCAGCAGCTTAATAGGACAGCTCTCTGGAAACACCATATATTTT. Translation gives CASSLIGQLSGNTIYF.

The CDR3 region has the DNA TGTGCCAGCAGCGTTTCGGGGTTAAGCTCTGGAAACACCATATATTTT. Translating gives CASSVSGLSSGNTIYF. The rearrangement links TRBV9 to TRBJ1-3; D unresolved. V gave up 2 bases and J gave up 0 bases, with 12 bases separating them. Germline CDR1 SGDLS, CDR2 YYNGEE. The CDR3 is 16 residues long.

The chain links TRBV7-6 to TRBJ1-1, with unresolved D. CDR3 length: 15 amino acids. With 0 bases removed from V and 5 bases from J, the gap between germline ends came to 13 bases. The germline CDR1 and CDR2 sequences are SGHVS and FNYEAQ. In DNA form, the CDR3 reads TGTGCCAGCAGCTTAGCGAGGGCGTTGGCGACTGAAGCTTTCTTT. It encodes CASSLARALATEAFF. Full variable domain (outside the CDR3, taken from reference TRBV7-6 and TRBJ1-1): GAGVSQSPRYKVTKRGQDVALRCDPISGHVSLYWYRQALGQGPEFLTYFNYEAQQDKSGLPNDRFSAERPEGSISTLTIQRTEQRDSAMYRCASSLARALATEAFFGQGTRLTVV.

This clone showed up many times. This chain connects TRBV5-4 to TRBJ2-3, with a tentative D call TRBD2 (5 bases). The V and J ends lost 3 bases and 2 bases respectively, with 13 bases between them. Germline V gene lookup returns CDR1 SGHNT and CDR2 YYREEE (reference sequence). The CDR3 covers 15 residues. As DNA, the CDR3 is TGTGCCAGCAGCTCCGACGGGAACCCCACAGATACGCAGTATTTT. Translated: CASSSDGNPTDTQYF.

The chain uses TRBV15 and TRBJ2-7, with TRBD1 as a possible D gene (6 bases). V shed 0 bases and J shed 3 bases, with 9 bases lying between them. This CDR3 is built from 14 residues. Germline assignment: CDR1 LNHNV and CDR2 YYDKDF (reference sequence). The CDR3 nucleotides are TGTGCCACCAGCAGAGAGGTAGGGGGCTACGAGCAGTACTTC. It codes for CATSREVGGYEQYF.

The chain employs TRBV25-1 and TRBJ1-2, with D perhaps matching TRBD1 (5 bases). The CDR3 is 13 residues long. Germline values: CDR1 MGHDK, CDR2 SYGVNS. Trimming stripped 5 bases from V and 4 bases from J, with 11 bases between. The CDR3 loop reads CASSPGGGYGYTF. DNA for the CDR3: TGTGCCAGCAGTCCCGGGGGGGGCTATGGCTACACCTTC.

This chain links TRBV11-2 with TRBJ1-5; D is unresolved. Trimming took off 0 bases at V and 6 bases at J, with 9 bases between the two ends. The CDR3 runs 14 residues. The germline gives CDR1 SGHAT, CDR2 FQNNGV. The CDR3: CASSLDTGGQPQHF. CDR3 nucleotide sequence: TGTGCCAGCAGCTTAGATACGGGAGGTCAGCCCCAGCATTTT.

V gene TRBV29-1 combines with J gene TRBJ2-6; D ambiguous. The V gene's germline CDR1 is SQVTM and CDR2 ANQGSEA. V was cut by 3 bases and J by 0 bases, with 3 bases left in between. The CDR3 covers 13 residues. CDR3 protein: CSVDSSGANVLTF. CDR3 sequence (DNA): TGCAGCGTTGATAGCTCTGGGGCCAACGTCCTGACTTTC.

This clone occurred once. For the CDR3, the DNA is TGTGCCAGCAGCTCCAGGGAGGGCAGCTCTGGAAACACCATATATTTT. This encodes CASSSREGSSGNTIYF. The chain carries TRBV5-4 and TRBJ1-3; a weak D match, TRBD1 (5 bases). Trimming shortened V by 3 bases and J by 0 bases, and 13 bases separated the two germline ends. This CDR3 comprises 16 residues. Germline CDR1 reads SGHNT; CDR2 reads YYREEE (reference sequence).

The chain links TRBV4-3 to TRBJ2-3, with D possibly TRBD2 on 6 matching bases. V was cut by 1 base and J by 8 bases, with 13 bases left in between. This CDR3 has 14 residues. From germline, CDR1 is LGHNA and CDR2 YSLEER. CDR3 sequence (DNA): TGCGCCAGCAGCCAAGTAGTGCTGGGGGGTACGCAGTATTTT. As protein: CASSQVVLGGTQYF.

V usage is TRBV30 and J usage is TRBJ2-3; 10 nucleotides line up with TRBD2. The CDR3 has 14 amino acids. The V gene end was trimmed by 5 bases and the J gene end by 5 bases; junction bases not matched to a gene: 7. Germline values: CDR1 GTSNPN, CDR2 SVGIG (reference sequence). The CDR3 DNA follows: TGTGCCTGGTGGCTAGCGGGGGCGGAAGATACGCAGTATTTT. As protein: CAWWLAGAEDTQYF.

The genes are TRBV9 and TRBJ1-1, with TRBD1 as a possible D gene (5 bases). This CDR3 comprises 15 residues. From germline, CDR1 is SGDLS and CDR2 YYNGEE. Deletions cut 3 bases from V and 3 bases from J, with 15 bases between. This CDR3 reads CASSEGRGRDTEAFF. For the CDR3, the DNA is TGTGCCAGCAGCGAGGGTAGGGGCAGGGACACTGAAGCTTTCTTT.

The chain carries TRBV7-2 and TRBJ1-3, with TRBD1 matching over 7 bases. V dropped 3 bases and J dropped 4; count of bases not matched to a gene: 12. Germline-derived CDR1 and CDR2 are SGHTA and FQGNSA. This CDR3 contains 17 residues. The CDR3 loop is CASSLGARGRLGNTIYF. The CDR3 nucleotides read TGTGCCAGCAGCTTGGGTGCGAGGGGGCGCTTAGGAAACACCATATATTTT. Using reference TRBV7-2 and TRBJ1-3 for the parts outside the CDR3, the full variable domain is GAGVSQSPSNKVTEKGKDVELRCDPISGHTALYWYRQSLGQGLEFLIYFQGNSAPDKSGLPSDRFSAERTGGSVSTLTIQRTQQEDSAVYLCASSLGARGRLGNTIYFGEGSWLTVV.

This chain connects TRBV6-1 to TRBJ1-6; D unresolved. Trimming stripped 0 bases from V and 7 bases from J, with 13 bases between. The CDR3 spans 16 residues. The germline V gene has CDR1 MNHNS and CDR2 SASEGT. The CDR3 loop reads CASSEAHLSVNSPLHF. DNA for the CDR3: TGTGCCAGCAGTGAAGCGCATCTCTCAGTAAATTCACCCCTCCACTTT.